A single sample is the source of the 12 T cell receptor beta chains below, sequenced in a study of radiation and T cells in renal cell carcinoma. The assay was immunoSEQ multiplex PCR, and TCRdb's table has in-frame clones only and misses some. The sample carries 130,000 to 150,000 clones, about nine tenths recorded once. Stated time point: baseline pretreatment blood. Treatment specified: 15 Gy SBRT to primary tumor, nephrectomy 4 weeks later. This material consisted of blood, taken from a patient whose treatment included radiotherapy and nephrectomy. Receptors were obtained from a woman in her 70s with renal cell carcinoma.

This clone was counted once. The V call is TRBV5-6, the J call TRBJ2-5; D remains ambiguous. Germline loops: CDR1 SGHDT, CDR2 YYEEEE. Trimming took 0 bases from V and 1 from J, leaving 7 bases between them. The CDR3 is made up of 14 amino acids. The CDR3: CASSLVNSQETQYF. In nucleotides, the CDR3 is TGTGCCAGCAGCTTGGTTAACAGCCAAGAGACCCAGTACTTC.

The V call is TRBV30, the J call TRBJ2-7; a possible D gene is TRBD2 (7 bases). The CDR3 spans 12 residues. Trimming took off 5 bases at V and 4 bases at J, with 12 bases between the two ends. Germline V lookup: CDR1 GTSNPN, CDR2 SVGIG (reference sequence). CDR3 DNA sequence: TGTGCCTGGGGGGGGGCCCGATACGAGCAGTACTTC. Its protein product is CAWGGARYEQYF.

The chain couples TRBV11-2 to TRBJ1-6, with D possibly being TRBD1 (5 bases). The CDR3 length is 15 residues. The V end was cut by 5 bases, the J end by 7 bases, with 15 bases between. The germline V gene has CDR1 SGHAT and CDR2 FQNNGV. CDR3 sequence: CASSEGTLGNSPLHF. The CDR3 nucleotides read TGTGCCAGCAGCGAAGGGACGCTCGGGAATTCACCCCTCCACTTT.

V usage is TRBV7-3 and J usage is TRBJ1-1; D unresolved. Germline V CDR1 and CDR2: SGHTA, FQGTGA. Between the trimmed V and J ends, which lost 1 base and 1 base, there was a span of 7 bases. CDR3 size: 14 residues. The CDR3 sequence: CASSLIEGNTEAFF. The CDR3 DNA is TGTGCCAGCAGCTTAATAGAGGGGAACACTGAAGCTTTCTTT.

This clone was detected once. The rearrangement links TRBV4-2 to TRBJ1-5; no definite D call. Deletions cut 1 base from V and 10 bases from J, with 14 bases between. The germline V gene has CDR1 LGHNA and CDR2 YNFKEQ. The CDR3 runs 14 residues. CDR3 loop: CASSQGSQASPQHF. Here the CDR3 DNA reads TGTGCCAGCAGCCAAGGGTCCCAGGCTTCACCCCAGCATTTT.

The J gene is TRBJ2-7, the V gene TRBV12-2; the D segment call TRBD2 is taken from the table without a DNA check. TRBV12-2 is a known pseudogene. This CDR3 comprises 14 residues. CDR3 bases: TGTGCAAGTCGCTTAGGCCACGGGTCGGGCGAGCAGTACTTC. The encoded protein is CASRLGHGSGEQYF.

The gene calls are TRBV30 and TRBJ2-3; TRBD1 matches at 7 bases. The CDR3 is 12 amino acids. The V gene's germline CDR1 is GTSNPN and CDR2 SVGIG (reference sequence). V trimming: 8 bases; J trimming: 10 bases; junction bases outside the gene matches: 12. For the CDR3, the DNA is TGTGCCGGGGGACAGCGTAAGGAACCGCAGTATTTT. This codes for CAGGQRKEPQYF. Full variable domain (rest looked up from reference TRBV30 and TRBJ2-3): SQTIHQWPATLVQPVGSPLSLECTVEGTSNPNLYWYRQAAGRGLQLLFYSVGIGQISSEVPQNLSASRPQDRQFILSSKKLLLSDSGFYLCAGGQRKEPQYFGPGTRLTVL.

This clone came up a few times. The chain couples TRBV7-9 to TRBJ1-1; D is undetermined. V dropped 7 bases and J dropped 6 bases, with 9 bases sitting between them. The germline gives CDR1 SEHNR, CDR2 FQNEAQ (reference sequence). The CDR3 contains 11 residues. CDR3 nucleotide sequence: TGTGCCAGCACCCTGGGAGCTGAAGCTTTCTTT. Protein sequence: CASTLGAEAFF.

The chain joins TRBV5-4 to TRBJ2-5; no clear D gene. Germline CDR1 reads SGHNT; CDR2 reads YYREEE (reference sequence). CDR3 length: 13 residues. V lost 0 bases, J lost 5 bases, and 8 bases lay in between. The CDR3 nucleotides read TGTGCCAGCAGCTTGGGGGGTCTCGAGACCCAGTACTTC. Translation gives CASSLGGLETQYF.

The V and J genes are TRBV11-1 and TRBJ2-1; D is perhaps TRBD1 (6 bases). The CDR3 spans 14 residues. Looked up from germline, CDR1 is SGHAT and CDR2 is FQDESV (reference sequence). V lost 5 bases and J 3 bases, leaving 11 bases between the germline ends. The CDR3 sequence: CASSRVTGYNEQFF. CDR3 bases: TGTGCCAGCAGCCGAGTGACAGGCTACAATGAGCAGTTCTTC. Full variable domain (missing parts from reference TRBV11-1 and TRBJ2-1): EAEVAQSPRYKITEKSQAVAFWCDPISGHATLYWYRQILGQGPELLVQFQDESVVDDSQLPKDRFSAERLKGVDSTLKIQPAELGDSAMYLCASSRVTGYNEQFFGPGTRLTVL.

This clone was counted once. This chain connects TRBV30 to TRBJ2-1; 7 bases map to TRBD1. The CDR3 consists of 11 residues. Germline-derived CDR1 and CDR2 are GTSNPN and SVGIG (reference sequence). V dropped 8 bases and J dropped 14; count of bases not matched to a gene: 12. The CDR3 nucleotides are TGTGCCGCACCCATTAGGGGGCTAGAGTTCTTC. As protein: CAAPIRGLEFF.

The chain is built from TRBV28 and TRBJ1-2; no reliable D call. This CDR3 contains 14 residues. Trimming stripped 6 bases from V and 2 bases from J, with 13 bases between. Germline V lookup: CDR1 MDHEN, CDR2 SYDVKM. The CDR3, as DNA: TGTGCCAGCAGCCCGGCGGGAGGAAACTATGGCTACACCTTC. Encoded protein: CASSPAGGNYGYTF.